This TCR beta chain was sequenced during a study of T cells in Graves' hyperthyroidism and ophthalmopathy. RNA transcripts provided the source from which TCR beta CDR3 regions were amplified. HTBI primers were used for first-round RT-PCR of the TCR CDR3. TCRdb re-derived calls from the multiplex PCR reads in MiXCR, one entry per CDR3 protein. Of hundreds of thousands of distinct CDR3 sequences listed, about 15% are singletons. Germline values: CDR1 SGHNT, CDR2 YENEEA. V lost 4 bases to trimming and J lost 8 bases, with 15 bases between them. This CDR3 spans 14 amino acids. The receptor was derived from a woman between 18 and 29 years old with Graves' hyperthyroidism. The chain links TRBV11-3 to TRBJ2-1; D not certain. The sequenced sample consisted of blood. In DNA form, the CDR3 reads TGTGCCAGCAGCTATGGACCACCAGCCGATGAGCAGTTCTTC. It codes for CASSYGPPADEQFF.